The sequence of this TCR beta chain was determined in a study of T cell changes during pregnancy in multiple sclerosis. The CDR3 runs to 14 residues. Germline V CDR1 and CDR2: GTSNPN, SVGIG (reference sequence). With 3 bases clipped from V and 6 bases from J, the junction kept 6 bases outside the gene matches. Data came from immunoSEQ multiplex PCR; TCRdb stores just in-frame clones and leaves some out. Here the sample spans roughly 58,000 clones, about nine tenths being singletons. The starting material was CD4+ T cells from peripheral blood mononuclear cells, obtained after pregnancy. This sequence joins TRBV30 and TRBJ1-4; 8 bases align to TRBD1. The source of this sequence is a female donor in good health, enrolled as a control in a pregnancy study. The CDR3 DNA sequence: TGTGCCTGGAGAACCGGGACAGGATATGAAAAACTGTTTTTT. Translating it yields CAWRTGTGYEKLFF.